This T cell receptor (beta chain) was recorded in a study of blood T cells in healthy people across ages (dated by TCRdb to about 2015). As for the study more broadly: In model experiments, template switching captured about one uniquely barcoded TCR beta cDNA molecule for every two T cells. The study analyzed two additional independent replicas of 1 million unique cDNA reads from the same blood draw for two donors, one aged 18 to 29 and one aged 80 or older. Donors of different ages were randomly distributed across sequencing lanes to avoid experimental bias. Using deep sequencing normalized with unique cDNA molecular identifiers, the study measured how TCR beta repertoire diversity changes with age. Donors were grouped into four age groups: young (average 16 years), middle-aged (39), aged (62) and long-lived (approximately 78).

The CDR3 numbers 16 residues from cysteine through phenylalanine. Only the CDR3 part of the read is kept: 48 bases, read in frame from the first base. The junction shows trimming of 0 bases on V and 6 bases on J, and the gene matches do not reach 12 bases of it. The germline V gene encodes CDR1 SGHRS and CDR2 YFSETQ. The roughly 38 donors, aged 6 to 90 years, were systemically healthy Caucasian individuals from Russia. Each donor gave approximately 10 milliliters of peripheral blood, collected into EDTA-treated Vacutainer tubes. Ficoll-Paque density-gradient centrifugation was used to isolate PBMCs, with at least 7 million obtained per sample. Total RNA, at least 6 micrograms per sample, was extracted from PBMCs with Trizol reagent. For every donor, flow cytometry on a PBMC aliquot measured the percentage of naive CD45RAhigh/CD27high T cells. For this clonotype: The antigen it recognizes is unknown. Per-base qualities were not stored, and no clone one base away is much larger.

The library was built by means of 5' RACE. Sequencing relied on an Illumina HiSeq 2500. A second PCR of about 6 to 11 cycles was run with a J-beta primer mix and a sample-barcoded 5' primer. A unique molecular identifier was introduced onto each TCR beta cDNA molecule by a template-switch 5' adaptor carrying 12 random nucleotides. Each sample yielded at least 2.5 million CDR3-containing paired-end reads. All of the RNA was converted into first-strand cDNA using the Mint cDNA synthesis kit, with a TRBC-specific oligonucleotide serving as the primer. Following uracil-DNA glycosylase treatment, a first 18-cycle PCR with universal primers M1SS and BC2_uni_R was performed on all cDNA. Per the original workflow: For normalization, 1 million high-quality reads, each with a distinct molecular identifier, were randomly selected from each sample. Reads sharing molecular identifiers were discarded rather than binned into consensus sequences. MiTCR, run with a Q25 quality threshold and the strictest error-elimination algorithm, handled CDR3 identification, clonotype clustering and error correction. A nonparametric unseen species model using Euler transformation provided a lower-bound estimate of total TCR beta diversity. TCRdb trimmed public reads at Q25 via fastp, called clones via MiXCR and kept in-frame beta chains. All rows with the same CDR3 protein become a single entry with the most common DNA and genes. The V and J calls here are based on TCRdb, not the publication. This sample gives around 1.7 million distinct CDR3 sequences in total; roughly 28% of them show up just once. The top ten hold 7% to 9% of the sample.

Broad study findings and their caveats: Compared with the aged group, the long-lived group had more naive CD4+ T cells, fewer expanded clones and increased TCR diversity, a pattern suggesting age selection. The percentage of naive T cells measured by flow cytometry correlated strongly with observed TCR beta diversity. Since profiling was done on bulk unsorted PBMCs, naive and antigen-experienced compartments could not be conclusively compared. The CMV infection status of donors was not known, potentially confounding age-related changes in expanded clonotypes. As age increased, observed TCR beta diversity per million T cells dropped in a roughly linear way, and a significant reduction was already evident by age about 40. Total diversity estimates from one million sequenced T cells were considered lower bounds and underestimates.

Specimen: blood. The chain links TRBV5-1 with TRBJ2-7, and 7 bases in between align with TRBD2. The clonotype was recovered from a woman in her 30s in good health. The DNA is as follows: TGCGCCAGCAGCTTGGCCGGCGGGACTACTTTTTCCGAGCAGTACTTC. Its product reads: CASSLAGGTTFSEQYF.